Presented here are 19 T cell receptor beta chains from one specimen sequenced in a study of Graves' ophthalmopathy and Graves' hyperthyroidism. Beta-chain TCR CDR3 regions were amplified from RNA transcripts. RT-PCR with HTBI primers came first, then second-round multiplex PCR. One entry per CDR3 protein results from TCRdb running MiXCR on the multiplex PCR reads. The sample consists of 450,000 to 600,000 distinct CDR3 sequences, about 35% of them appearing once. The material sequenced was peripheral blood or thyroid tissue (not recorded which). These TCRs come from an adult man with Graves' hyperthyroidism.

With regard to this clonotype: A much more abundant neighbour one base away suggests this may be a read error. The chain links TRBV24-1 to TRBJ2-7; D remains unclear. The CDR3 is 14 amino acids. V dropped 11 bases and J dropped 7 bases, with 23 bases sitting between them. Germline CDR1 and CDR2: KGHDR and SFDVKD. The CDR3: CASRGDALHQEQYF. CDR3 DNA: TGTGCCAGCCGTGGCGACGCCCTCCACCAAGAGCAGTACTTC.

This sequence joins TRBV5-6 and TRBJ2-7; TRBD2 aligns across 7 bases. V gave up 3 bases and J gave up 6 bases; unmatched junction bases: 12. CDR1 and CDR2 from the germline V gene are SGHDT and YYEEEE. This CDR3 is 15 amino acids long. The CDR3 DNA sequence: TGTGCCAGCAGCTCTGGGTGGGGGGGAGGAACCGAGCAGTACTTC. Amino acid sequence: CASSSGWGGGTEQYF.

In this sample, this clonotype turned up once. This chain uses TRBV25-1 with TRBJ1-2; D gene ambiguous. The CDR3 totals 12 residues. Looked up from germline, CDR1 is MGHDK and CDR2 is SYGVNS. Trimming pared 5 bases from V and 8 bases from J, leaving 12 bases between. The CDR3 loop reads CASSHRETGYTF. The CDR3 DNA is TGTGCCAGCAGTCACCGCGAAACGGGCTACACCTTC.

V and J are TRBV7-9 and TRBJ1-2; 8 bases are a match to TRBD1. CDR1 is SEHNR, CDR2 FQNEAQ, per germline (reference sequence). The CDR3 totals 16 residues. Unmatched junction bases numbered 9, after V lost 5 bases and J lost 1 base. CDR3 region: CASSRGTGLFNYGYTF. CDR3 nucleotide sequence: TGTGCCAGCAGCAGGGGGACAGGACTATTTAACTATGGCTACACCTTC.

This clonotype was seen a handful of times. This chain connects TRBV6-5 to TRBJ1-5; TRBD1 is a possible D gene (6 bases). Deletions cut 5 bases from V and 0 bases from J, with 11 bases between. Germline V CDR1 and CDR2: MNHEY, SVGAGI. The CDR3 totals 15 residues. Here the CDR3 DNA reads TGTGCCAGCAGTAAGGCGGGGGCTAGCAATCAGCCCCAGCATTTT. The encoded protein is CASSKAGASNQPQHF.

This sequence joins TRBV7-9 and TRBJ1-5, with D possibly being TRBD1 (5 bases). Trimming took 3 bases from V and 0 from J, leaving 9 bases between them. The CDR3 extends over 15 amino acids. Germline CDR1 reads SEHNR; CDR2 reads FQNEAQ (reference sequence). CDR3 residues: CASSLGHNSNQPQHF. The DNA of the CDR3 is TGTGCCAGCAGCTTGGGGCATAATAGCAATCAGCCCCAGCATTTT.

This clonotype was recorded many times. The rearrangement links TRBV7-3 to TRBJ2-2; D uncertain. The length of the CDR3 is 15 residues. V lost 5 bases, J lost 4 bases, and 14 bases lay in between. Germline CDR1 reads SGHTA; CDR2 reads FQGTGA. The CDR3 sequence is CASSRLALPTGELFF. CDR3 nucleotides: TGTGCCAGCAGCCGTCTCGCTCTGCCCACCGGGGAGCTGTTTTTT.

The table lists this clonotype with a count of one. The chain recombines TRBV9 with TRBJ1-1; 7 nucleotides agree with TRBD1. The J segment lost 8 bases and the V segment lost 4 bases, leaving 8 bases of the junction unmatched. This CDR3 has 13 residues. Germline CDR1 SGDLS, CDR2 YYNGEE. CDR3 nucleotides: TGTGCCAGCAGCACAGGGGCGGGGAGCGAAGCTTTCTTT. Its protein is CASSTGAGSEAFF.

This clonotype appeared a few times. The chain uses TRBV5-1 and TRBJ2-5, with D possibly being TRBD2 (5 bases). The V gene lost 4 bases and the J gene lost 5 bases, with 15 bases spanning the gap. CDR1 is SGHRS, CDR2 YFSETQ, per germline. The CDR3 consists of 14 residues. DNA of the CDR3: TGCGCCAGCAGCGGGCCGCCAAGGGAGGAGACCCAGTACTTC. Translated: CASSGPPREETQYF. Using reference TRBV5-1 and TRBJ2-5 for the parts outside the CDR3, the full variable domain is KAGVTQTPRYLIKTRGQQVTLSCSPISGHRSVSWYQQTPGQGLQFLFEYFSETQRNKGNFPGRFSGRQFSNSRSEMNVSTLELGDSALYLCASSGPPREETQYFGPGTRLLVL.

This chain links TRBV6-6 with TRBJ2-1, with a tentative D call TRBD1 (6 bases). V was cut by 5 bases and J by 4 bases, with 18 bases left in between. The CDR3 is made up of 16 amino acids. CDR1 and CDR2 from the germline V gene are MNHNY and SVGAGI (reference sequence). CDR3 nucleotide sequence: TGTGCCAGCAGTGAAACGGGACAAGTGAAGTACAATGAGCAGTTCTTC. Amino acids: CASSETGQVKYNEQFF.

This chain links TRBV14 with TRBJ2-3; TRBD2 matches 8 bases. This CDR3 contains 15 residues. Unmatched junction bases numbered 9, after V lost 6 bases and J lost 4 bases. Germline V gene lookup returns CDR1 SGHDN and CDR2 FVKESK. This chain's CDR3 is CASSESGGAADTQYF. DNA for the CDR3: TGTGCCAGCAGTGAATCCGGGGGGGCAGCAGATACGCAGTATTTT.

This sequence joins TRBV9 and TRBJ2-5, with 8 nucleotides matching TRBD2. CDR1 SGDLS and CDR2 YYNGEE come from the germline V gene. This CDR3 contains 15 residues. Trimming removed 1 base from V and 5 bases from J; junction bases left unmatched: 7. The DNA of the CDR3 is TGTGCCAGCAGCGTAAAGAGCGGGGGTGGGGAGACCCAGTACTTC. Translating gives CASSVKSGGGETQYF.

This clonotype has a count of ten or more. The J gene is TRBJ2-3, the V gene TRBV20-1; 10 bases line up with TRBD1. With V trimmed by 6 bases and J by 3 bases, 6 bases remained unmatched. This CDR3 comprises 14 residues. Per the germline V gene, CDR1 is DFQATT and CDR2 is SNEGSKA (reference sequence). The DNA of the CDR3 is TGCAGTGCGGGACAGGGGAAGGGGACAGATACGCAGTATTTT. It codes for CSAGQGKGTDTQYF.

The DNA of the CDR3 is TGTGCCAGCAGCCTATTGGTGCCGCGGCAGGGCTTTAATGAAAAACTGTTTTTT. Translation gives CASSLLVPRQGFNEKLFF. The gene calls are TRBV7-9 and TRBJ1-4; perhaps TRBD1 as D (5 bases). Germline V gene data show CDR1 as SEHNR and CDR2 as FQNEAQ (reference sequence). The CDR3 contains 18 residues. Between the trimmed V and J ends, which lost 5 bases and 4 bases, there was a span of 23 bases.

This clonotype was seen at least ten times. The V gene is TRBV28, the J gene TRBJ1-6, with 7 bases that match TRBD1. From germline, CDR1 is MDHEN and CDR2 SYDVKM. V was clipped by 1 base and J by 5 bases; unmatched bases: 5. CDR3 length equals 16 residues. The CDR3 bases are TGTGCCAGCAGTTTATTACCGGGACAGCATAATTCACCCCTCCACTTT. Protein product: CASSLLPGQHNSPLHF.

The chain is built from TRBV20-1 and TRBJ1-4; the D is unclear. V shed 3 bases and J shed 5 bases, with 10 bases lying between them. This CDR3 is built from 13 residues. Looked up from germline, CDR1 is DFQATT and CDR2 is SNEGSKA (reference sequence). The CDR3 sequence is CSARLAGNEKLFF. The CDR3 coding sequence is TGCAGTGCTAGGCTAGCGGGGAATGAAAAACTGTTTTTT.

The V call is TRBV2, the J call TRBJ2-3; D is undetermined. The CDR3 covers 12 residues. Trimming left V 10 bases short and J 0 bases short, with 8 bases between. Per germline, CDR1 SNHLY and CDR2 FYNNEI. For the CDR3, the DNA is TGTGCCACCTCGGCAAGCACAGATACGCAGTATTTT. This encodes CATSASTDTQYF.

Points on this clonotype: The conserved closing phenylalanine or tryptophan is absent in this CDR3, likely reflecting a read error. The chain combines TRBV19 with TRBJ1-1; 8 bases line up with TRBD1. This CDR3 spans 15 amino acids. V lost 9 bases to trimming and J lost 0 bases; unmatched junction nucleotides: 9. Germline V gene data show CDR1 as LNHDA and CDR2 as SQIVND (reference sequence). The CDR3 DNA reads TGTGCCAGCAGGAGGACAGGGCCCATGAACACTGAAGCTTTCCTT. Its translation is CASRRTGPMNTEAFL.

The chain links TRBV2 to TRBJ1-1; 8 nucleotides align to TRBD1. This CDR3 has 16 residues. Germline V gene lookup returns CDR1 SNHLY and CDR2 FYNNEI. Germline trimming cut 2 bases from V and 6 bases from J; bases unmatched to any gene: 11. In nucleotides, the CDR3 is TGTGCCAGCAGTGAATTGGCAGGGGGCAATCTGGCTGAAGCTTTCTTT. This translates into CASSELAGGNLAEAFF.